This T cell receptor beta chain was recorded in a study of OX40 agonist ivuxolimab in advanced cancers. The timepoints at which blood was sampled were baseline, cycle 4 day 1, and cycle 7 day 1. The germline V and J ends were trimmed by 1 base and 7 bases, with 10 bases remaining between them. The CDR3 has 13 amino acids. CDR1 is PRHDT and CDR2 is FYEKMQ in the germline V gene (reference sequence). Data came from immunoSEQ multiplex PCR; TCRdb stores just in-frame clones and leaves some out. The table includes 20,000 or so clones, 65% to 85% detected once. The specimen was CD4+ or CD8+ T cells sorted from blood, collected in a trial of the OX40 agonist ivuxolimab. The V gene is TRBV13, the J gene TRBJ1-2; D uncertain. This receptor was identified in an adult with an advanced solid tumor such as melanoma, head and neck, liver or kidney cancer. The CDR3 region is CASSLEQARGYTF. CDR3 sequence (DNA): TGTGCCAGCAGCTTAGAGCAAGCTCGTGGCTACACCTTC.